This T cell receptor beta chain stems from a study of cytomegalovirus exposure and HLA in healthy donors. Assay: immunoSEQ multiplex PCR; the TCRdb copy retains only in-frame clones and omits some. The sample lists under 110,000 clones; about 88% were seen once. As concerns this clone: What it recognizes is unknown.

Regarding the study as a whole: Within the 120 or so validation repertoires, first-cohort TCR clusters tended to co-occur, according to a later analysis. Confirmation in vitro established that a few CMV-associated chains were specific for CMV antigens. Cytomegalovirus status was reportedly diagnosed by the classifier with high specificity and sensitivity.

The sequence came from a woman between 18 and 30 years old in good health and CMV-seropositive. Sequences were obtained from PBMCs.

In nucleotides, the CDR3 is TGCAGCGCCGTACTTCTAGAGGCTGAGCAGTTCTTC. Translation gives CSAVLLEAEQFF. The chain recombines TRBV29-1 with TRBJ2-1; no clear D gene. The germline V gene encodes CDR1 SQVTM and CDR2 ANQGSEA. CDR3 size: 12 residues. Trimming removed 7 bases from V and 9 bases from J, with 16 bases in between.